Listed below are T cell receptor beta chains from one sample, sequenced in a study of cytomegalovirus exposure and HLA in healthy donors. The repertoire was sequenced with immunoSEQ multiplex PCR; TCRdb's copy has only in-frame clones and lacks some. The table lists just under 250,000 clones, roughly 82% of them singletons. Sequenced: PBMCs. These TCRs come from a woman aged 40 to 50 in good health and CMV-seropositive. Both conserved end residues are part of each CDR3. The order of the fields is CDR3 DNA, CDR3 protein, D gene, V gene, J gene, clone size, CDR3 length. A D gene is named only where the DNA matches it firmly. Clone size is stated in some rows and not others, as once, few, many or a class when expanded.

cdr3_nt: TGCGCCAGCAGCATGAACCCGGGACAAAGCTACGAGCAGTACTTC
cdr3_aa: CASSMNPGQSYEQYF
d_call: NA
v_call: TRBV5-1
j_call: TRBJ2-7
clone_size: NA
cdr3_length: 15

cdr3_nt: TGTGCCTGGAGTGCAGATCTTAATTCACCCCTCCACTTT
cdr3_aa: CAWSADLNSPLHF
d_call: NA
v_call: TRBV30
j_call: TRBJ1-6
clone_size: NA
cdr3_length: 13

cdr3_nt: TGTGCCAGCAGTGAAACGAGACAGGGCGGACCCCTCCACTTT
cdr3_aa: CASSETRQGGPLHF
d_call: TRBD1
v_call: TRBV2
j_call: TRBJ1-6
clone_size: NA
cdr3_length: 14

cdr3_nt: TGTGCCAGCAGCTTACGGCGGGGGTCTACCTACGAGCAGTACTTC
cdr3_aa: CASSLRRGSTYEQYF
d_call: TRBD2
v_call: TRBV7-2
j_call: TRBJ2-7
clone_size: few
cdr3_length: 15

cdr3_nt: TGTGCCAGCAGCGTCTCCCCAGGGTGGTTGGACACTGAAGCTTTCTTT
cdr3_aa: CASSVSPGWLDTEAFF
d_call: NA
v_call: TRBV9
j_call: TRBJ1-1
clone_size: NA
cdr3_length: 16

cdr3_nt: TGTGCCAGCAGCGTAGCTGGACTAGCGGGGCACACCGGGGAGCTGTTTTTT
cdr3_aa: CASSVAGLAGHTGELFF
d_call: TRBD2
v_call: TRBV9
j_call: TRBJ2-2
clone_size: NA
cdr3_length: 17

cdr3_nt: TGTGCCAGCGTCCGCGAGGGCGGGGCCCTTGGCTACACCTTC
cdr3_aa: CASVREGGALGYTF
d_call: NA
v_call: TRBV7-2
j_call: TRBJ1-2
clone_size: NA
cdr3_length: 14

cdr3_nt: TGTGCCAGCAGTATATCCGGCGGGGGAACAGATACGCAGTATTTT
cdr3_aa: CASSISGGGTDTQYF
d_call: TRBD2
v_call: TRBV7-3
j_call: TRBJ2-3
clone_size: NA
cdr3_length: 15

cdr3_nt: TGTTCCAGCAGCCCCGGACAGGGCTATAATTCACCCCTCCACTTT
cdr3_aa: CSSSPGQGYNSPLHF
d_call: TRBD1
v_call: TRBV7-9
j_call: TRBJ1-6
clone_size: NA
cdr3_length: 15

cdr3_nt: TGTGCCAGCAGCTTGGCCGGGAGTAGGGAGACCCAGTACTTC
cdr3_aa: CASSLAGSRETQYF
d_call: NA
v_call: TRBV7-3
j_call: TRBJ2-5
clone_size: NA
cdr3_length: 14

cdr3_nt: TGTGCCAGCAGCTCACCGGGAAAGAACACTGAAGCTTTCTTT
cdr3_aa: CASSSPGKNTEAFF
d_call: NA
v_call: TRBV5-4
j_call: TRBJ1-1
clone_size: NA
cdr3_length: 14

cdr3_nt: TGCAGCGTTGACGGGACAGGGCCCTACGAGCAGTACTTC
cdr3_aa: CSVDGTGPYEQYF
d_call: TRBD1
v_call: TRBV29-1
j_call: TRBJ2-7
clone_size: NA
cdr3_length: 13

cdr3_nt: TGTGCCACCAGTCGGACAGGGGTGGGACCTCGCAGCAATCAGCCCCAGCATTTT
cdr3_aa: CATSRTGVGPRSNQPQHF
d_call: TRBD1
v_call: TRBV15
j_call: TRBJ1-5
clone_size: NA
cdr3_length: 18

cdr3_nt: TGTGCCAGTAGTCTCAGGGAGGGCCCCCTCTATGGCTACACCTTC
cdr3_aa: CASSLREGPLYGYTF
d_call: NA
v_call: TRBV19
j_call: TRBJ1-2
clone_size: NA
cdr3_length: 15

cdr3_nt: TGCGCCAGCAGCTTGGGGACAGGGTACTCTGGAAACACCATATATTTT
cdr3_aa: CASSLGTGYSGNTIYF
d_call: TRBD1
v_call: TRBV5-1
j_call: TRBJ1-3
clone_size: NA
cdr3_length: 16

cdr3_nt: TGTGCCAGCAGCTTTGGCAGGGGGCTCTACGAGCAGTACTTC
cdr3_aa: CASSFGRGLYEQYF
d_call: TRBD1
v_call: TRBV7-6
j_call: TRBJ2-7
clone_size: few
cdr3_length: 14

cdr3_nt: TGTGCCAGTAGTATAGGTACGGCTGAAGCTTTCTTT
cdr3_aa: CASSIGTAEAFF
d_call: NA
v_call: TRBV19
j_call: TRBJ1-1
clone_size: few
cdr3_length: 12

cdr3_nt: TGTGCCAGCAGTTACGGGTCAGGTCAGCCCCAGCATTTT
cdr3_aa: CASSYGSGQPQHF
d_call: NA
v_call: TRBV6-5
j_call: TRBJ1-5
clone_size: NA
cdr3_length: 13

cdr3_nt: TGTGCCAGCAGCGGGGGACGGACAGGGGATCAGCCCCAGCATTTT
cdr3_aa: CASSGGRTGDQPQHF
d_call: TRBD1
v_call: TRBV6-1
j_call: TRBJ1-5
clone_size: NA
cdr3_length: 15

cdr3_nt: TGTGCCAGCAGCTTGACCTCGACAGCGAACTATGGCTACACCTTC
cdr3_aa: CASSLTSTANYGYTF
d_call: NA
v_call: TRBV7-3
j_call: TRBJ1-2
clone_size: NA
cdr3_length: 15

cdr3_nt: TGCGCCAGCAGCCAAGGGACTAGCGGGGAGCAGTACTTC
cdr3_aa: CASSQGTSGEQYF
d_call: TRBD2
v_call: TRBV5-1
j_call: TRBJ2-7
clone_size: NA
cdr3_length: 13

cdr3_nt: TGTGCCAGCAGTGACTCAAAGACTAGCGCCAGCTCCTACGAGCAGTACTTC
cdr3_aa: CASSDSKTSASSYEQYF
d_call: TRBD2
v_call: TRBV6-4
j_call: TRBJ2-7
clone_size: NA
cdr3_length: 17

cdr3_nt: TGTGCCAGTAGTCCCCTAGCGGTTAGCACAGATACGCAGTATTTT
cdr3_aa: CASSPLAVSTDTQYF
d_call: TRBD2
v_call: TRBV19
j_call: TRBJ2-3
clone_size: NA
cdr3_length: 15

cdr3_nt: TGTGCCAGAAGCCCCTTTGTAGGCGCGGGCAGGGGGTGGGGAGGAAACACCATATATTTT
cdr3_aa: CARSPFVGAGRGWGGNTIYF
d_call: TRBD1
v_call: TRBV5-3
j_call: TRBJ1-3
clone_size: NA
cdr3_length: 20

cdr3_nt: TGTGCCAGCAGTTCACCTTGGGACAGGGGTCCCCTTTCTGGGGCCAACGTCCTGACTTTC
cdr3_aa: CASSSPWDRGPLSGANVLTF
d_call: TRBD1
v_call: TRBV28
j_call: TRBJ2-6
clone_size: NA
cdr3_length: 20

cdr3_nt: TGTTCCAGCACCTTCCCGGAGTCGGGGGGCGGGGAGCTGTTTTTT
cdr3_aa: CSSTFPESGGGELFF
d_call: TRBD2
v_call: TRBV7-9
j_call: TRBJ2-2
clone_size: NA
cdr3_length: 15

cdr3_nt: TGCGCCAGCAGCCTCGGGACTAGCGGGAGGGCAGATACGCAGTATTTT
cdr3_aa: CASSLGTSGRADTQYF
d_call: TRBD2
v_call: TRBV5-1
j_call: TRBJ2-3
clone_size: NA
cdr3_length: 16

cdr3_nt: TGCGCCAGCAGCCGCTCAGGGGGCTATAATTCACCCCTCCACTTT
cdr3_aa: CASSRSGGYNSPLHF
d_call: TRBD1
v_call: TRBV4-3
j_call: TRBJ1-6
clone_size: NA
cdr3_length: 15

cdr3_nt: TGCGCCAGCAGCTTGGAGGGTCAGGGATGGGGAGAGACCCAGTACTTC
cdr3_aa: CASSLEGQGWGETQYF
d_call: NA
v_call: TRBV5-1
j_call: TRBJ2-5
clone_size: few
cdr3_length: 16

cdr3_nt: TGCGCCAGCAGCCAAGATCTGGGACAGGGGACGTACGAGCAGTACTTC
cdr3_aa: CASSQDLGQGTYEQYF
d_call: TRBD1
v_call: TRBV4-3
j_call: TRBJ2-7
clone_size: once
cdr3_length: 16

cdr3_nt: TGTGCCAGCAGCGGCAGGGTTTCCGGGGAGCTGTTTTTT
cdr3_aa: CASSGRVSGELFF
d_call: NA
v_call: TRBV7-6
j_call: TRBJ2-2
clone_size: NA
cdr3_length: 13

cdr3_nt: TGCGCCAGCAGCGCTTATAGCGGGCGAAACAATGAGCAGTTCTTC
cdr3_aa: CASSAYSGRNNEQFF
d_call: TRBD2
v_call: TRBV5-1
j_call: TRBJ2-1
clone_size: NA
cdr3_length: 15

cdr3_nt: TGTGCCAGCAGTGACAGGGGGCAGAGAAACACCATATATTTT
cdr3_aa: CASSDRGQRNTIYF
d_call: TRBD1
v_call: TRBV2
j_call: TRBJ1-3
clone_size: NA
cdr3_length: 14

cdr3_nt: TGTGCCACCGCGCTGGGGCAGGCTAGCACAGATACGCAGTATTTT
cdr3_aa: CATALGQASTDTQYF
d_call: NA
v_call: TRBV2
j_call: TRBJ2-3
clone_size: NA
cdr3_length: 15

cdr3_nt: TGTGCCAGCAGCTTAAGGGCGCGGGGGGGCGGCACCGGGGAGCTGTTTTTT
cdr3_aa: CASSLRARGGGTGELFF
d_call: TRBD2
v_call: TRBV7-2
j_call: TRBJ2-2
clone_size: NA
cdr3_length: 17

cdr3_nt: TGCGCCAGCAGCTCTGCAGGGCTTAGCACAGATACGCAGTATTTT
cdr3_aa: CASSSAGLSTDTQYF
d_call: NA
v_call: TRBV5-1
j_call: TRBJ2-3
clone_size: NA
cdr3_length: 15

cdr3_nt: TGTGCCAGCAGCTCAGACAGGGCCACTGAAGCTTTCTTT
cdr3_aa: CASSSDRATEAFF
d_call: TRBD1
v_call: TRBV7-3
j_call: TRBJ1-1
clone_size: few
cdr3_length: 13

cdr3_nt: TGTGCCAGCAGCCTTGGACAGGAAGAGACCCAGTACTTC
cdr3_aa: CASSLGQEETQYF
d_call: TRBD1
v_call: TRBV5-4
j_call: TRBJ2-5
clone_size: NA
cdr3_length: 13

cdr3_nt: TGTGCCAGCAGAAACAACAGGAGGGGGCCCTATGGCTACACCTTC
cdr3_aa: CASRNNRRGPYGYTF
d_call: TRBD1
v_call: TRBV7-2
j_call: TRBJ1-2
clone_size: NA
cdr3_length: 15

cdr3_nt: TGTGCCAGCAGCCCCCGGGACAGCCGTCTTTATGGCTACACCTTC
cdr3_aa: CASSPRDSRLYGYTF
d_call: TRBD1
v_call: TRBV5-6
j_call: TRBJ1-2
clone_size: NA
cdr3_length: 15

cdr3_nt: TGTGCCAGCAGCTCCGGTCGGGGGGCCTCTGAAGCTTTCTTT
cdr3_aa: CASSSGRGASEAFF
d_call: NA
v_call: TRBV7-2
j_call: TRBJ1-1
clone_size: NA
cdr3_length: 14

cdr3_nt: TGTGCCAGCAGTCTCGGACAGGGGAACACTGAAGCTTTCTTT
cdr3_aa: CASSLGQGNTEAFF
d_call: TRBD1
v_call: TRBV7-9
j_call: TRBJ1-1
clone_size: NA
cdr3_length: 14

cdr3_nt: TGTGCCAGCAGGGGTGAGCGGGAGGCCCATTCGGATGAGCAGTTCTTC
cdr3_aa: CASRGEREAHSDEQFF
d_call: TRBD2
v_call: TRBV11-2
j_call: TRBJ2-1
clone_size: NA
cdr3_length: 16

cdr3_nt: TGTGCCAGCAGGGAGACGACAGGGCTGGACGGAAACACCATATATTTT
cdr3_aa: CASRETTGLDGNTIYF
d_call: TRBD1
v_call: TRBV5-6
j_call: TRBJ1-3
clone_size: NA
cdr3_length: 16

cdr3_nt: TGTGCCAGTAGCCTTACAGGAGGGGCCACTGAAGCTTTCTTT
cdr3_aa: CASSLTGGATEAFF
d_call: NA
v_call: TRBV19
j_call: TRBJ1-1
clone_size: few
cdr3_length: 14

cdr3_nt: TGCGCCAGCAGCCAGATTAGCGGGAGCCTTTCCGAGCAGTACTTC
cdr3_aa: CASSQISGSLSEQYF
d_call: TRBD2
v_call: TRBV4-1
j_call: TRBJ2-7
clone_size: few
cdr3_length: 15

cdr3_nt: TGTGCCAGCAGCTTAGAACGCGGGACGGCCCAAGAGACCCAGTACTTC
cdr3_aa: CASSLERGTAQETQYF
d_call: NA
v_call: TRBV7-2
j_call: TRBJ2-5
clone_size: NA
cdr3_length: 16

cdr3_nt: TGTGCCAGCAGCCAGATTGAGACAGGGAAGAACACTGAAGCTTTCTTT
cdr3_aa: CASSQIETGKNTEAFF
d_call: TRBD1
v_call: TRBV16
j_call: TRBJ1-1
clone_size: NA
cdr3_length: 16

cdr3_nt: TGTTCCAGCTGGGCAGAGTGGGAAGAGACCCAGTACTTC
cdr3_aa: CSSWAEWEETQYF
d_call: NA
v_call: TRBV7-9
j_call: TRBJ2-5
clone_size: once
cdr3_length: 13

cdr3_nt: TGTGCCAGCAGTAAAACGGGGGACCCCAAAAACATTCAGTACTTC
cdr3_aa: CASSKTGDPKNIQYF
d_call: NA
v_call: TRBV6-5
j_call: TRBJ2-4
clone_size: once
cdr3_length: 15

cdr3_nt: TGTGCCAGCAGCTTGGGACTGGCTTACGAGCAGTACTTC
cdr3_aa: CASSLGLAYEQYF
d_call: NA
v_call: TRBV7-2
j_call: TRBJ2-7
clone_size: NA
cdr3_length: 13

cdr3_nt: TGCGCCAGCAGCCAAGTAAGCGGGGGGGCTCATGAGCAGTTCTTC
cdr3_aa: CASSQVSGGAHEQFF
d_call: TRBD2
v_call: TRBV4-3
j_call: TRBJ2-1
clone_size: NA
cdr3_length: 15

cdr3_nt: TGTGCCAGTAGTATTGGTCAGGGGCGAGCTTTCTTT
cdr3_aa: CASSIGQGRAFF
d_call: NA
v_call: TRBV19
j_call: TRBJ1-1
clone_size: NA
cdr3_length: 12

cdr3_nt: TGTGCCATCAGTGAGGCAGGGACGAACACCGGGGAGCTGTTTTTT
cdr3_aa: CAISEAGTNTGELFF
d_call: NA
v_call: TRBV10-3
j_call: TRBJ2-2
clone_size: NA
cdr3_length: 15

cdr3_nt: TGTGCCAGCAGTTACTCCGGACATATTCCTGAAGCTTTCTTT
cdr3_aa: CASSYSGHIPEAFF
d_call: NA
v_call: TRBV6-6
j_call: TRBJ1-1
clone_size: NA
cdr3_length: 14

cdr3_nt: TGTGCCAGCAGCTTACAGGGATTTGGAGGCACTGAAGCTTTCTTT
cdr3_aa: CASSLQGFGGTEAFF
d_call: NA
v_call: TRBV5-6
j_call: TRBJ1-1
clone_size: NA
cdr3_length: 15

cdr3_nt: TGCAGCGTTGAACAAGTGTCGGGGCAGCCCCAGCATTTT
cdr3_aa: CSVEQVSGQPQHF
d_call: NA
v_call: TRBV29-1
j_call: TRBJ1-5
clone_size: NA
cdr3_length: 13

cdr3_nt: TGTGCCATCAGTGACAGGGAACTAAGCTCTGGGGCCAACGTCCTGACTTTC
cdr3_aa: CAISDRELSSGANVLTF
d_call: NA
v_call: TRBV10-3
j_call: TRBJ2-6
clone_size: NA
cdr3_length: 17

cdr3_nt: TGTGCCAGCAGTCCGAGGGACAGGGGGCGCGTCGGCAATCAGCCCCAGCATTTT
cdr3_aa: CASSPRDRGRVGNQPQHF
d_call: TRBD1
v_call: TRBV28
j_call: TRBJ1-5
clone_size: NA
cdr3_length: 18